These 21 T cell receptor beta chains share one sample of origin, sequenced in a study of post-analysis software for immune sequencing data (dated by TCRdb to 2014 to 2015). Broader findings and caveats from the paper: A handful of TRBV segments, including TRBV5-6, TRBV5-1 and TRBV20-1, were significantly more frequent in patients than controls.

Antigen specificity for these receptors is unknown. The method was PCR. These reads were obtained on an Illumina HiSeq 2500. To reduce PCR and sequencing biases, unique molecular identifiers were built into the TCR beta cDNA libraries. TCRdb's own reprocessing of the public reads used fastp at Q25 and MiXCR and kept productive beta chains. Rows are combined by CDR3 protein, so each entry shows the most common genes and DNA. The sample records roughly 540,000 distinct CDR3 sequences, 34% of which are singletons. The top ten hold around 6% of the sample. Sequenced sample: blood. The receptors stem from a girl aged 2-17 years with multiple sclerosis.

This chain connects TRBV19 to TRBJ2-1; 9 nucleotides match TRBD2. J lost 4 bases, V lost 4 bases, and 14 bases had no gene match. In germline, CDR1 is LNHDA, CDR2 SQIVND (reference sequence). The CDR3 length is 18 residues. CDR3 sequence: CASSTQGISGRYYNEQFF. CDR3 sequence (DNA): TGTGCCAGTAGTACTCAGGGGATAAGCGGGAGGTATTACAATGAGCAGTTCTTC.

The rearrangement joins TRBV6-1 to TRBJ2-3; 7 bases agree with TRBD1. This CDR3 spans 13 amino acids. V trimming: 10 bases; J trimming: 1 base; junction bases outside the gene matches: 5. Looked up from germline, CDR1 is MNHNS and CDR2 is SASEGT. CDR3 sequence (DNA): TGTGCCATTCGTACAGGGGGCACAGATACGCAGTATTTT. Translating it yields CAIRTGGTDTQYF.

This clonotype was found a few times. The DNA for the CDR3 is TGTGCCAGCAGTTTCCCGGGAGGGGCGTCAGAAAAACTGTTTTTT. The encoded protein is CASSFPGGASEKLFF. This chain uses TRBV28 with TRBJ1-4, with a tentative D call TRBD1 (5 bases). V dropped 3 bases and J dropped 8 bases, with 16 bases sitting between them. This CDR3 spans 15 amino acids. CDR1 and CDR2 from the germline V gene are MDHEN and SYDVKM.

A note on this clonotype: This sequence may be a read error, since a much larger clone differs from it by one base. This sequence joins TRBV29-1 and TRBJ2-7, with 13 bases that match TRBD2. The DNA matches TRBJ2-5 better at its end, which makes the J call doubtful. Germline V gives CDR1 SQVTM, CDR2 ANQGSEA. There are 16 residues in the CDR3. The CDR3 loop is CSVSHTSGGAQETQYF. The DNA for the CDR3 is TGCAGCGTGTCCCACACTAGCGGGGGGGCACAAGAGACCCAGTACTTC.

This chain links TRBV11-2 with TRBJ2-5; D is unclear. V was pared by 2 bases and J by 11 bases, with 18 bases between. Germline CDR1 and CDR2: SGHAT and FQNNGV. This CDR3 comprises 14 residues. In DNA, the CDR3 is TGTGCCAGCAGCTTAAGTTTCCTAGACAATGAGCAGTACTTC. This gives the protein CASSLSFLDNEQYF.

The sample holds a few counts of this clonotype. The V call is TRBV10-2, the J call TRBJ1-1, with 7 bases that match TRBD1. The V and J ends lost 7 bases and 4 bases, in that order; junction bases with no gene match: 6. The CDR3 extends over 13 amino acids. The germline CDR1 and CDR2 sequences are WSHSY and SAAADI. CDR3 sequence: CASKVAGGTEAFF. The CDR3 DNA reads as TGCGCCAGCAAAGTCGCAGGGGGCACTGAAGCTTTCTTT.

The chain couples TRBV3-1 to TRBJ1-1, with 7 bases aligning to TRBD1. This CDR3 spans 18 amino acids. Trimming at V came to 0 bases and at J to 2 bases, leaving 12 bases not matched to a gene. Germline V gene sequence: CDR1 LGHDT, CDR2 YNNKEL (reference sequence). The CDR3 bases are TGTGCCAGCAGCCAAGATATGAGGAGGGGGCCGGCTAACACTGAAGCTTTCTTT. This encodes CASSQDMRRGPANTEAFF.

This clonotype was seen ten or more times. The chain joins TRBV28 to TRBJ2-5; D might be TRBD2 (6 bases). Germline V gene sequence: CDR1 MDHEN, CDR2 SYDVKM. Deletions cut 2 bases from V and 5 bases from J, with 12 bases between. The CDR3 sequence is 14 residues long. The CDR3 loop is CASSLAGPGETQYF. As DNA, the CDR3 is TGTGCCAGCAGTTTAGCGGGGCCGGGGGAGACCCAGTACTTC.

The rearrangement uses TRBV6-1 and TRBJ2-3, with D unclear. The CDR3 is 12 residues long. Deletions cut 1 base from V and 11 bases from J, with 10 bases between. Germline V gene lookup returns CDR1 MNHNS and CDR2 SASEGT. The CDR3 coding sequence is TGTGCCAGCAGTGAAGGAAGCTACAGGCAGTATTTT. This translates into CASSEGSYRQYF.

J is TRBJ2-3 and V is TRBV6-5; D perhaps matches TRBD2 (5 bases). The CDR3 contains 16 residues. Looked up from germline, CDR1 is MNHEY and CDR2 is SVGAGI. V was cut by 4 bases and J by 2 bases, with 16 bases left in between. The CDR3 reads CASSLREFRDTDTQYF. In DNA form, the CDR3 reads TGTGCCAGCAGTTTAAGGGAGTTTAGAGACACAGATACGCAGTATTTT.

The rearrangement uses TRBV4-1 and TRBJ1-1; 7 bases are shared with TRBD1. From germline, CDR1 is MGHRA and CDR2 YSYEKL. Trimming took 4 bases from V and 6 from J; bases not matched to a gene: 8. CDR3 size: 14 residues. In DNA, the CDR3 is TGCGCCAGCAGCCTCCAGGGGGGTGTGGCTGAAGCTTTCTTT. This encodes CASSLQGGVAEAFF.

This clonotype was observed a single time. The gene calls are TRBV19 and TRBJ2-1; TRBD2 agrees at 12 bases. Germline V CDR1 and CDR2: LNHDA, SQIVND (reference sequence). With 3 bases clipped from V and 2 bases from J, the junction kept 5 bases outside the gene matches. The CDR3 has 17 residues. CDR3 bases: TGTGCCAGTAGTATTTTTTCTAGCGGGGGGGCCTACAATGAGCAGTTCTTC. This sequence encodes CASSIFSSGGAYNEQFF.

V usage is TRBV7-6 and J usage is TRBJ2-5; D ambiguous. The length of the CDR3 is 15 residues. V was trimmed by 5 bases and J by 2 bases, leaving 15 bases between them. Germline CDR1 and CDR2: SGHVS and FNYEAQ. This chain's CDR3 is CASSRSSGIQETQYF. The DNA for the CDR3 is TGTGCCAGCAGCCGCTCCTCTGGAATACAAGAGACCCAGTACTTC. Supplemented by reference TRBV7-6 and TRBJ2-5, the full variable domain reads GAGVSQSPRYKVTKRGQDVALRCDPISGHVSLYWYRQALGQGPEFLTYFNYEAQQDKSGLPNDRFSAERPEGSISTLTIQRTEQRDSAMYRCASSRSSGIQETQYFGPGTRLLVL.

CDR3 region: CASSLMGAGGPQETQYF. DNA of the CDR3: TGTGCCAGCAGTTTAATGGGGGCGGGGGGGCCCCAAGAGACCCAGTACTTC. This chain uses TRBV28 with TRBJ2-5, with 9 bases aligning to TRBD2. Germline trimming cut 2 bases from V and 1 base from J; bases unmatched to any gene: 8. Per the germline V gene, CDR1 is MDHEN and CDR2 is SYDVKM. This CDR3 comprises 17 residues.

This clonotype was picked up a small number of times. This CDR3 reads CASTSQGGPWEQYF. DNA of the CDR3: TGTGCCAGCACAAGCCAGGGGGGCCCCTGGGAGCAGTACTTC. The chain combines TRBV6-6 with TRBJ2-7; D possibly corresponds to TRBD1 (7 bases). Trimming took 7 bases from V and 7 from J, leaving 20 bases between them. Per the germline V gene, CDR1 is MNHNY and CDR2 is SVGAGI (reference sequence). The length of the CDR3 is 14 residues.

The chain carries TRBV12-3 or TRBV12-4 and TRBJ2-1, with TRBD2 identical over 9 bases. The length of the CDR3 is 17 residues. V trimming: 6 bases; J trimming: 8 bases; junction bases outside the gene matches: 17. The CDR3 here is CASSSLWRGGGSDEQFF. The CDR3 DNA reads TGTGCCAGCAGCTCCCTTTGGCGGGGGGGAGGGTCCGATGAGCAGTTCTTC.

This clonotype was counted between two and nine times. The chain has TRBV7-8 and TRBJ2-5; 13 bases align to TRBD2. The CDR3 covers 16 residues. Germline V gives CDR1 SGHVS, CDR2 FQNEAQ. Trimming took 6 bases from V and 5 from J; bases not matched to a gene: 9. The CDR3 spells CASRSTTSGGIETQYF. The CDR3 DNA is TGTGCCAGCAGATCCACGACTAGCGGGGGGATCGAGACCCAGTACTTC.

This rearrangement joins TRBV20-1 to TRBJ1-2, with a possible D match to TRBD1 (5 bases). The germline V gene encodes CDR1 DFQATT and CDR2 SNEGSKA (reference sequence). Between the trimmed V and J ends, which lost 1 base and 3 bases, there was a span of 9 bases. CDR3 length equals 13 residues. The CDR3 region has the DNA TGCAGTGCTAGAGGGGAGACAGACTATGGCTACACCTTC. Encoded protein: CSARGETDYGYTF.

The chain uses TRBV7-9 and TRBJ2-4; the D gene could be TRBD1 or TRBD2 (5 bases each). The CDR3 is 14 residues long. Germline V gene lookup returns CDR1 SEHNR and CDR2 FQNEAQ (reference sequence). Trimming took off 5 bases at V and 5 bases at J, with 13 bases between the two ends. The CDR3 nucleotides are TGTGCCAGCAGCCCCCGGGACGGCCAAAACATTCAGTACTTC. It is translated as CASSPRDGQNIQYF.

The rearrangement joins TRBV10-2 to TRBJ2-4; 9 bases fit TRBD2. Gene TRBJ2-5 matches the end of the DNA better, so the J call may be wrong. Germline CDR1 and CDR2: WSHSY and SAAADI. This CDR3 has 18 amino acids. CDR3 sequence (DNA): TGCGCCAGCAGTCGAGGGACTAGCCGTCGGACACCGATGAGGACCCAGTACTTC. Protein: CASSRGTSRRTPMRTQYF.

The chain has TRBV5-5 and TRBJ2-3; D possibly corresponds to TRBD2 (6 bases). Germline assignment: CDR1 SGHKS and CDR2 YYEKEE (reference sequence). There are 15 residues in the CDR3. Trimming took off 7 bases at V and 2 bases at J, with 17 bases between the two ends. CDR3: CASELGAGSTDTQYF. In DNA, the CDR3 is TGTGCCAGCGAGCTAGGAGCGGGCTCCACAGATACGCAGTATTTT.